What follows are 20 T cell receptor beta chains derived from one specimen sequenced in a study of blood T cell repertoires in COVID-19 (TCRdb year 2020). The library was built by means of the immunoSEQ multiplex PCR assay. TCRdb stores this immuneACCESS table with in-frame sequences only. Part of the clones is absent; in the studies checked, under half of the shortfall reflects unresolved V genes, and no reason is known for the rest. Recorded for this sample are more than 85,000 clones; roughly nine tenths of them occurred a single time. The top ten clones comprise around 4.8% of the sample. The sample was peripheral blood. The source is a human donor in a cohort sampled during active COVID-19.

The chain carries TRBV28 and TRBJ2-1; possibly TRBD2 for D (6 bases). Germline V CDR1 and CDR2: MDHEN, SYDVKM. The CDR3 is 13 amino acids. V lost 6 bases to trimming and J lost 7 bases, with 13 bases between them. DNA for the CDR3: TGTGCCAGCAGGAGCGGACTAAAGAATGAGCAGTTCTTC. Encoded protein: CASRSGLKNEQFF.

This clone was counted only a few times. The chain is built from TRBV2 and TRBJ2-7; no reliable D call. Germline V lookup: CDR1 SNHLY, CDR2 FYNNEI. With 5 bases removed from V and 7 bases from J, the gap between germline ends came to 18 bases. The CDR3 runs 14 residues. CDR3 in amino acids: CASSWAQRSREQYF. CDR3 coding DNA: TGTGCCAGCAGTTGGGCTCAAAGATCCCGTGAGCAGTACTTC.

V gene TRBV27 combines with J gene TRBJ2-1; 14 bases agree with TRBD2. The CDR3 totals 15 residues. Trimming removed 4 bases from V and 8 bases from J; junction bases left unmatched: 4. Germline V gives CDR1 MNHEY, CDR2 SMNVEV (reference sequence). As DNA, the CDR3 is TGTGCCAGCAGTTCGGGACTAGCGGGAGCACATGAGCAGTTCTTC. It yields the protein CASSSGLAGAHEQFF.

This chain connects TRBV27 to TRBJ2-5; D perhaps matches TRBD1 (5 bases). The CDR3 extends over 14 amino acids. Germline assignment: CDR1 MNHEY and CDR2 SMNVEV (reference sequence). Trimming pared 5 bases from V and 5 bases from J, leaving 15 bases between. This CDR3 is CASSTVREGETQYF. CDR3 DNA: TGTGCCAGCAGTACCGTCAGGGAAGGGGAGACCCAGTACTTC.

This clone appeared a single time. CDR3 amino acids: CASSAQGRLGGYTF. CDR3 sequence (DNA): TGTGCCAGCAGCGCACAGGGTCGGCTAGGTGGCTACACCTTC. The chain recombines TRBV5-5 with TRBJ1-2; maybe TRBD1 (6 bases). The V gene's germline CDR1 is SGHKS and CDR2 YYEKEE (reference sequence). Trimming shortened V by 4 bases and J by 7 bases, and 17 bases separated the two germline ends. The CDR3 is made up of 14 amino acids.

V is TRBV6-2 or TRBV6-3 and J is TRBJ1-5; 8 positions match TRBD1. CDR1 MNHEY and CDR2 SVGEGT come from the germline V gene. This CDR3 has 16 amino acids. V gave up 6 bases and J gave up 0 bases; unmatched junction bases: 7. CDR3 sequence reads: CASSHDRGLSNQPQHF. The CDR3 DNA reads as TGTGCCAGCAGCCACGACAGGGGACTTAGCAATCAGCCCCAGCATTTT.

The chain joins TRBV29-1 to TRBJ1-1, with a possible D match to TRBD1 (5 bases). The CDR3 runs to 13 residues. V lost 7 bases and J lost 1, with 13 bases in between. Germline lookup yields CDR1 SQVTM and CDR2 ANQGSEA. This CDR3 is CSAPTEPNTEAFF. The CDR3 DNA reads TGCAGCGCCCCGACAGAGCCGAACACTGAAGCTTTCTTT.

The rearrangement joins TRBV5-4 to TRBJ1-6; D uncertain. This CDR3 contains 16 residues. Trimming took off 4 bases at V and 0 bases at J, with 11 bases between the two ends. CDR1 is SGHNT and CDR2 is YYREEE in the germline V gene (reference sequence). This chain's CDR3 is CASSTRSRSYNSPLHF. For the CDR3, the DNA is TGTGCCAGCAGCACACGGAGCCGCTCCTATAATTCACCCCTCCACTTT.

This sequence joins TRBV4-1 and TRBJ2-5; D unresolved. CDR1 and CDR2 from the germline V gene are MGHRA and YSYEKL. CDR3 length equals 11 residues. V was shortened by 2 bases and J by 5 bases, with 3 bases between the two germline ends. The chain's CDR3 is CASSQLETQYF. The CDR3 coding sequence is TGCGCCAGCAGCCAACTTGAGACCCAGTACTTC.

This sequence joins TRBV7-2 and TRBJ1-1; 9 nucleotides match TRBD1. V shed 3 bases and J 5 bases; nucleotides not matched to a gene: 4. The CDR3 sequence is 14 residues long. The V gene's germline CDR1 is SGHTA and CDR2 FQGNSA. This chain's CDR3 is CASSLGQGLTEAFF. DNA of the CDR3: TGTGCCAGCAGCTTGGGACAGGGCCTAACTGAAGCTTTCTTT.

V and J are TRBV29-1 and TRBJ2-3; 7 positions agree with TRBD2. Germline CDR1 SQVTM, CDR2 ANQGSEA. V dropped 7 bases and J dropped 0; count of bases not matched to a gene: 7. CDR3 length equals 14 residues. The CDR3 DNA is TGCAGCGGCAGATTTAGCGGGAGCACAGATACGCAGTATTTT. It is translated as CSGRFSGSTDTQYF.

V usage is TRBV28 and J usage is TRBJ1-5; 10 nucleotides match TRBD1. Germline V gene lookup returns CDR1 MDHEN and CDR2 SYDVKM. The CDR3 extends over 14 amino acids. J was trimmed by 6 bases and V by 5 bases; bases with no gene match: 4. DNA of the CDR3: TGTGCCAGCAGTCCCAGACAGGGGGCTCAGCCCCAGCATTTT. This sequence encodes CASSPRQGAQPQHF.

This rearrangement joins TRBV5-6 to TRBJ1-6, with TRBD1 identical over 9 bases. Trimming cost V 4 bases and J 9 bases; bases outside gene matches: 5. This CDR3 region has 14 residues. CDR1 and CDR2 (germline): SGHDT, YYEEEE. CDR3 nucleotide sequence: TGTGCCAGCAGCCCCGACAGGGGGAGTTCACCCCTCCACTTT. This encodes CASSPDRGSSPLHF.

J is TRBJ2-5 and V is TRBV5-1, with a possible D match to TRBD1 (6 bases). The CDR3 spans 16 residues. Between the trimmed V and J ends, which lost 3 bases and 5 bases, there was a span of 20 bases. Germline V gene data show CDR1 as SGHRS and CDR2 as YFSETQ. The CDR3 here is CASSYRVRENIETQYF. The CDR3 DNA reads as TGCGCCAGCAGCTACAGGGTCCGAGAGAATATTGAGACCCAGTACTTC. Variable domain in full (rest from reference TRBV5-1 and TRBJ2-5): KAGVTQTPRYLIKTRGQQVTLSCSPISGHRSVSWYQQTPGQGLQFLFEYFSETQRNKGNFPGRFSGRQFSNSRSEMNVSTLELGDSALYLCASSYRVRENIETQYFGPGTRLLVL.

The CDR3 DNA reads TGTGCCTGGAGTGCGGACAGGGCCTTCCTATCTATGTCAGGCTACACCTTC. Residues: CAWSADRAFLSMSGYTF. V and J are TRBV30 and TRBJ1-2, with TRBD1 identical over 8 bases. V shed 1 base and J 8 bases; nucleotides not matched to a gene: 18. Germline lookup yields CDR1 GTSNPN and CDR2 SVGIG (reference sequence). The CDR3 contains 17 residues. Together with reference TRBV30 and TRBJ1-2, the CDR3 gives the full variable domain: SQTIHQWPATLVQPVGSPLSLECTVEGTSNPNLYWYRQAAGRGLQLLFYSVGIGQISSEVPQNLSASRPQDRQFILSSKKLLLSDSGFYLCAWSADRAFLSMSGYTFGSGTRLTVV.

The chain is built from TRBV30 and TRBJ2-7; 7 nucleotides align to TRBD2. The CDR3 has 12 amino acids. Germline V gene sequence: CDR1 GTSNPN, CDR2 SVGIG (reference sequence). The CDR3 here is CATPAGRYEQYF. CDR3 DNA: TGTGCAACCCCAGCGGGACGCTACGAGCAGTACTTC. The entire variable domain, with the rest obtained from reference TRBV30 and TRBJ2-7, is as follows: SQTIHQWPATLVQPVGSPLSLECTVEGTSNPNLYWYRQAAGRGLQLLFYSVGIGQISSEVPQNLSASRPQDRQFILSSKKLLLSDSGFYLCATPAGRYEQYFGPGTRLTVT.

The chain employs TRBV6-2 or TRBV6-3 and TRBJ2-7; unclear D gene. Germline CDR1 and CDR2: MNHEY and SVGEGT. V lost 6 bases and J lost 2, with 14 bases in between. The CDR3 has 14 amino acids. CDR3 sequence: CASSPVTDTYEQYF. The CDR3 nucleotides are TGTGCCAGCAGCCCGGTAACAGATACCTACGAGCAGTACTTC.

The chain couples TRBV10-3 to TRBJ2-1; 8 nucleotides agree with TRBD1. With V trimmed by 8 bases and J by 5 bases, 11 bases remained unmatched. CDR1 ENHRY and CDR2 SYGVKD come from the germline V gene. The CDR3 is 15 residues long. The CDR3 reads CAISSLDRDHNEQFF. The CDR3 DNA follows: TGTGCCATCTCCTCCTTGGACAGGGACCACAATGAGCAGTTCTTC.

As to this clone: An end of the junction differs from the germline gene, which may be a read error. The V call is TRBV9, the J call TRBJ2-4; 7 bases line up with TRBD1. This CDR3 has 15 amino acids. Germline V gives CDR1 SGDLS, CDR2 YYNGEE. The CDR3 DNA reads TGTGCCAGCAGCGTAGACCCGGGGTCTCTACAGGGGTTGAACTTC. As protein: CASSVDPGSLQGLNF.

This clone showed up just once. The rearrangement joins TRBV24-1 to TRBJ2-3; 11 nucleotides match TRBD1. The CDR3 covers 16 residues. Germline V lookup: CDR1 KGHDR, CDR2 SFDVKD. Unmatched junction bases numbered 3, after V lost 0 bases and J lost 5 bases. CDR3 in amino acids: CATSDLPGTGGDTQYF. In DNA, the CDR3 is TGTGCCACCAGTGATTTGCCTGGGACAGGGGGAGATACGCAGTATTTT.